This is a list of T cell receptor beta chains from one sample in a study of blood T cells in healthy people across ages. TCRdb used MiXCR to reprocess the 5' RACE reads, holding one entry per CDR3 protein. The sample consists of 700,000 to 950,000 distinct CDR3 sequences, 58% of them appearing once. Sequencing was done on a sample of blood. These receptors were collected from a man aged 25-45 years in good health. The CDR3 runs from the conserved cysteine through the conserved F or W. The D gene is left open where the match is weak. Rows may omit the clone size; those that give it use once, few, many or a size class.

TRBV12-3/TRBV12-4,.,many,TRBJ2-1,TGTGCCAGCAGTCTGGGGGTTGAGCAGTTCTTC,CASSLGVEQFF
TRBV15,.,.,TRBJ2-3,TGTGCCACCAGCAGAGTGGCCACCGGGGGTGATACGCAGTATTTT,CATSRVATGGDTQYF
TRBV7-2,.,.,TRBJ1-4,TGTGCCAGCAGCCGGGGGGCCGGGAATGAAAAACTGTTTTTT,CASSRGAGNEKLFF
TRBV3-1,.,.,TRBJ2-7,TGTGCCAGCAGCCAAGGCAATTTCTACGAGCAGTACTTC,CASSQGNFYEQYF
TRBV7-2,.,.,TRBJ2-5,TGTGCCAGCAGCTTGTCCCGCGTGAAACAGTACTTC,CASSLSRVKQYF
TRBV3-1,TRBD2,many,TRBJ2-7,TGTGCCAGCAGCCAACGCAGGGTGGGCGGGAGCGTCTACGAGCAGTACTTC,CASSQRRVGGSVYEQYF
TRBV20-1,TRBD1,.,TRBJ2-1,TGCAGTGCTACGAACCAAGGACAGGGGCCGGGGGATGAGCAGTTCTTC,CSATNQGQGPGDEQFF
TRBV9,.,few,TRBJ2-7,TGTGCCAGCAGCGTAGCTCCCACGCCCCCTAATATCGAGCAGTACTTC,CASSVAPTPPNIEQYF
TRBV28,.,.,TRBJ1-2,TGTGCCAGCAGTTGGGGGACAAGGGGTGGCTACACCTTC,CASSWGTRGGYTF
TRBV12-3/TRBV12-4,.,.,TRBJ2-5,TGTGCCAGCAGTTTGAGGGGGAGTGCGACCCAGTACTTC,CASSLRGSATQYF
TRBV24-1,.,.,TRBJ2-5,TGTGCCACCAGTGATGGGGCGGAGGAGACCCAGTACTTC,CATSDGAEETQYF
TRBV30,.,.,TRBJ1-1,TGTGCCTGGAGTGAGCGGCGGGGGGAAGCTTTCTTT,CAWSERRGEAFF
TRBV29-1,.,.,TRBJ1-1,TGCAGCGTTGGGGTAGGCACTGAAGCTTTCTTT,CSVGVGTEAFF
TRBV10-2,.,.,TRBJ1-1,TGCGCCAGCAGTCAGGGGATGGCTTTCTTT,CASSQGMAFF
TRBV28,TRBD2,.,TRBJ2-7,TGTGCCAGCACCTACCTTGGGGACAGAAAGGGACTAGCGGGAGCCTACGAGCAGTACTTC,CASTYLGDRKGLAGAYEQYF
TRBV6-1,TRBD2,.,TRBJ2-5,TGTGCCAGCAGATTAGCGGGGGGCTACCAAGAGACCCAGTACTTC,CASRLAGGYQETQYF
TRBV24-1,.,.,TRBJ1-6,TGTGCCACCAGTGATCCAGGGAACCATAATTCACCCCTCCACTTT,CATSDPGNHNSPLHF
TRBV20-1,.,.,TRBJ2-1,TGCAGTGCACCGGTCCTGTCAAGAGGCGATGAGCAGTTCTTC,CSAPVLSRGDEQFF
TRBV5-6,.,.,TRBJ2-1,TGTGCCAGCAGCTTGTTTCGGATACGGGGCAATGAGCAGTTCTTC,CASSLFRIRGNEQFF
TRBV11-1,.,.,TRBJ2-3,TGTGCCAGCAGACCTAGCCGATCAGATACGCAGTATTTT,CASRPSRSDTQYF
TRBV5-5,.,few,TRBJ2-5,TGTGCCAGCCTCCGGGACCCCGGTCGGGAGACCCAGTACTTC,CASLRDPGRETQYF
TRBV13,.,.,TRBJ2-5,TGTGCCAGCAGCTCCTTGATTACCCAAGAGACCCAGTACTTC,CASSSLITQETQYF
TRBV6-5,TRBD2,once,TRBJ2-5,TGCGCCAGCAGCTGGGGCGGGAGGATGGAGACCCAGTACTTC,CASSWGGRMETQYF
TRBV20-1,.,few,TRBJ2-7,TGCAGTGCTAATATGGTCAGTGAGCGCGGCTACGAGCAGTACTTC,CSANMVSERGYEQYF
TRBV12-3/TRBV12-4,.,.,TRBJ2-5,TGTGCCAGCAGTTTATCCGGCAGGGGAAAAGAGACCCAGTACTTC,CASSLSGRGKETQYF
TRBV12-3/TRBV12-4,.,.,TRBJ2-3,TGTGCCAGCACATGGGGGCAGCCCGACACAGATACGCAGTATTTT,CASTWGQPDTDTQYF
TRBV4-2,.,.,TRBJ1-1,TGTGCCAGCAGCCAAGAAACCGGATCTGGGCAACGCACTGAAGCTTTCTTT,CASSQETGSGQRTEAFF
TRBV6-5,.,once,TRBJ1-2,TGTGCCAGCAGAGTTGGGACAAAAGCTAACTATGGCTACACCTTC,CASRVGTKANYGYTF
TRBV20-1,.,few,TRBJ1-1,TGCAGTGTTGAGAGAATGAACACTGAAGCTTTCTTT,CSVERMNTEAFF
TRBV7-9,.,.,TRBJ2-3,TGTGCCAGCAGCTCCGACTTGAGCACAGATACGCAGTATTTT,CASSSDLSTDTQYF
TRBV28,.,.,TRBJ2-5,TGTGCCATCCGCAAGCAGGGAGGCCAAGAGACCCAGTACTTC,CAIRKQGGQETQYF
TRBV28,TRBD1,few,TRBJ2-7,TGTGCCAGCAGTTTGCCAGGGGGACCATACGAGCAGTACTTC,CASSLPGGPYEQYF
TRBV7-6,TRBD1,once,TRBJ2-5,TGTGCCAGCAGCCAAAGGACAGGACAAGAGACCCAGTACTTC,CASSQRTGQETQYF
TRBV7-9,.,.,TRBJ2-7,TGTGCCAGCAGCTTAGCGGGCGGGGACCCCTTGTCCTACGAGCAGTACTTC,CASSLAGGDPLSYEQYF
TRBV21-1,.,.,TRBJ2-7,TGTGCCAGCGACCCCTCGCACTTAACCTCCTACGAGCAGTACTTC,CASDPSHLTSYEQYF
TRBV29-1,.,.,TRBJ1-1,TGCAGCGTTGACCCCCCAGGGAACGCTGAAGCTTTCTTT,CSVDPPGNAEAFF
TRBV2,.,.,TRBJ1-1,TGTGCCAGCAGTCGGCCCTACACTGAAGCTTTCTTT,CASSRPYTEAFF
TRBV4-1,.,.,TRBJ1-4,TGCGCCAGCAGCCAAGATCCCGGCCACCGTGAAAAACTGTTTTTT,CASSQDPGHREKLFF
TRBV12-3/TRBV12-4,.,.,TRBJ2-3,TGTGCCAGCAGTTTAGGGACTCTCCACACAGATACGCAGTATTTT,CASSLGTLHTDTQYF